This TCR beta chain was sequenced for a study of vaccination effects on CD4 cells after COVID-19. ViraFEST expansion of antigen-specific CD4+ T cells with viral peptide pools preceded sequencing. Isolation of CD4+ T cells took place after 10 days of culture. Participants were vaccinated with two doses of either the BNT162b2 or mRNA-1273 vaccine. Every well housed two million PBMC, which grew in culture alongside around 10 IU/ml IL-2 and 10 ug/ml peptides. Profiling relied on immunoSEQ multiplex PCR, and the TCRdb table lists in-frame clones only, not all of them. This sample yields about 16,000 clones, of which approximately 70% are seen a single time; 9% to 9.5% belongs to the top ten. Study outcomes and limitations: Vaccine- and infection-induced clones showed marked clonal contraction late following vaccination.

Turning to this clone: Its antigen is not known.

Germline assignment: CDR1 SGHRS and CDR2 YFSETQ. Trimming took off 0 bases at V and 5 bases at J, with 17 bases between the two ends. The CDR3 runs to 16 residues. This chain uses TRBV5-1 with TRBJ2-5; maybe TRBD1 (5 bases). The source of this sequence is a human donor who received a COVID-19 vaccine. The specimen was CD4+ T cells from PBMCs cultured with SARS-CoV-2 spike peptides, collected after COVID-19 vaccination. The DNA of the CDR3 is TGCGCCAGCAGCTTGGAAAGTCGACAGTTGTGGGAGACCCAGTACTTC. Translation gives CASSLESRQLWETQYF.